This TCR beta chain was found in a study of T-cell reconstitution after alpha-beta-depleted transplantation in children (dated by TCRdb to 2015 to 2016). With respect to the entire study: Using TCR repertoire profiling, the study followed T-cell immune reconstitution in a quantitative way in children after TCRalphabeta/CD19-depleted allogeneic hematopoietic cell transplantation.

The CDR3 spans 16 residues, from the cysteine through the phenylalanine. Only the CDR3 portion is preserved as DNA: 48 bases, with reading frame beginning at the first base. Ends trimmed: V by 7 bases, J by 5 bases; bases unmatched to a gene: 10. In its sample, this clonotype was seen a few times. The antigen it recognizes is unknown. Per-base quality was not reported, and no clone a single base away is much larger than it. The library came from PCR. The sequencing machine was an Illumina HiSeq 2500. TCR libraries were prepared with molecular barcoding, using unique molecular identifiers to normalize TCRbeta repertoire quantification. Starting from the raw public reads, TCRdb applied fastp trimming at Q25, assembled clones with MiXCR and retained in-frame beta chains. Every entry covers one CDR3 protein and lists the most common genes and DNA from its rows. This sample is represented by about 610,000 distinct CDR3 sequences; about 11% of them were singletons. The top ten constitute roughly 4% of the sample.

The clonotype originates from a human donor who donated a stem cell graft to a child with acute myeloid leukemia. Material: PBMCs from the stem cell graft donor, obtained from the stem cell graft. The sequence links TRBV12-3 or TRBV12-4 to TRBJ2-7, with 14 bases in between that match TRBD2. The CDR3 protein sequence reads: CASTGTSGSILDEQYF. In nucleotides, the sequence is TGTGCCAGCACCGGGACTAGCGGGAGCATATTGGACGAGCAGTACTTC.